The 30 T cell receptor beta chains reported below all come from one sample, sequenced in a study of CD8+ T cells in alopecia areata. Treatment meaning: oral pan-JAK inhibitor, 5-10 mg twice daily. RNA extraction and reverse transcription yielded cDNA as sequencing template. TCRdb's copy holds only in-frame clones and misses some; the assay was immunoSEQ multiplex PCR. There are 110,000 to 150,000 clones in the sample; around half occur only once, and 15% lies in the top ten. Sequenced here: CD8+ T cells sorted from blood, sampled at week 4, from a patient treated with tofacitinib. These receptors originate from a human donor with alopecia areata.

This chain links TRBV5-6 with TRBJ2-7, with 9 bases fitting TRBD1. V dropped 4 bases and J dropped 7; count of bases not matched to a gene: 9. This CDR3 has 14 amino acids. CDR1 SGHDT and CDR2 YYEEEE come from the germline V gene. The CDR3 region has the DNA TGTGCCAGCAGCCCGAACAGGGGGCGCGGGGAGCAGTACTTC. Its protein product is CASSPNRGRGEQYF.

The chain combines TRBV5-1 with TRBJ2-5; the D gene is possibly TRBD1 (6 bases). V dropped 4 bases and J dropped 1 base, with 8 bases sitting between them. This CDR3 comprises 13 residues. The germline CDR1 and CDR2 sequences are SGHRS and YFSETQ. The CDR3 reads CASSPDSQETQYF. The DNA for the CDR3 is TGCGCCAGCAGCCCGGACAGCCAAGAGACCCAGTACTTC.

The CDR3 reads CASSLEEGYGYTF. The CDR3 bases are TGTGCCAGCAGCTTAGAGGAGGGCTATGGCTACACCTTC. V and J are TRBV7-2 and TRBJ1-2, with D uncertain. The CDR3 has 13 amino acids. Deletions cut 1 base from V and 4 bases from J, with 7 bases between. Germline CDR1 and CDR2: SGHTA and FQGNSA.

CDR3 sequence: CASSPGLSSTDTQYF. As DNA, the CDR3 is TGTGCCAGCAGCCCTGGACTTTCCTCCACAGATACGCAGTATTTT. This chain uses TRBV4-2 with TRBJ2-3; maybe TRBD2 (5 bases). V was cut by 4 bases and J by 2 bases, with 13 bases left in between. This CDR3 contains 15 residues. The germline V gene encodes CDR1 LGHNA and CDR2 YNFKEQ.

The chain uses TRBV19 and TRBJ1-5; TRBD1 agrees at 7 bases. Looked up from germline, CDR1 is LNHDA and CDR2 is SQIVND (reference sequence). J was trimmed by 1 base and V by 5 bases; bases with no gene match: 5. The CDR3 loop spans 15 amino acids. This CDR3 is CASSAGTDSNQPQHF. The CDR3 nucleotides are TGTGCCAGTAGTGCCGGGACAGACAGCAATCAGCCCCAGCATTTT.

This clone was observed at least ten times. The V and J genes are TRBV7-9 and TRBJ1-3; D ambiguous. CDR1 and CDR2 (germline): SEHNR, FQNEAQ (reference sequence). The CDR3 extends over 15 amino acids. V was clipped by 3 bases and J by 0 bases, with 9 bases between them. The CDR3 reads CASSFEQDSGNTIYF. CDR3 bases: TGTGCCAGCAGCTTTGAACAAGACTCTGGAAACACCATATATTTT.

V is TRBV13 and J is TRBJ2-5, with D unclear. The V gene lost 5 bases and the J gene lost 0 bases, with 7 bases spanning the gap. The CDR3 spans 13 residues. Germline V CDR1 and CDR2: PRHDT, FYEKMQ (reference sequence). The CDR3, as DNA: TGTGCCAGCAGCCCTGCTAACCAAGAGACCCAGTACTTC. Its protein product is CASSPANQETQYF.

The chain has TRBV4-1 and TRBJ2-7, with D tentatively TRBD2 (5 bases). The CDR3 extends over 15 amino acids. Trimming shortened V by 0 bases and J by 5 bases, and 14 bases separated the two germline ends. The V gene's germline CDR1 is MGHRA and CDR2 YSYEKL. The CDR3 here is CASSQDGVGVHEQYF. The CDR3 DNA follows: TGCGCCAGCAGCCAAGATGGGGTCGGGGTCCACGAGCAGTACTTC.

This clone was seen a few times. This chain uses TRBV7-6 with TRBJ2-7; 8 nucleotides align to TRBD1. Losses at the gene ends were 5 bases for V and 0 bases for J; bases not matched to a gene: 6. This CDR3 is built from 15 residues. The germline gives CDR1 SGHVS, CDR2 FNYEAQ. Here the CDR3 DNA reads TGTGCCAGCAGCCAGTGGGACAGGAGCTCCTACGAGCAGTACTTC. Translation: CASSQWDRSSYEQYF.

The J gene is TRBJ2-1, the V gene TRBV4-1, with 8 bases that match TRBD2. V was pared by 0 bases and J by 5 bases, with 9 bases of the junction left unmatched. The CDR3 length is 17 residues. CDR1 and CDR2 (germline): MGHRA, YSYEKL. The CDR3 is CASSQDRRGGAHNEQFF. CDR3 DNA: TGCGCCAGCAGCCAAGATCGACGGGGGGGCGCTCACAATGAGCAGTTCTTC.

The chain carries TRBV5-6 and TRBJ1-1; 7 bases agree with TRBD1. Germline values: CDR1 SGHDT, CDR2 YYEEEE. This CDR3 is 13 amino acids long. The V and J ends lost 0 bases and 7 bases, in that order; junction bases with no gene match: 3. CDR3: CASSLGDRREAFF. In nucleotides, the CDR3 is TGTGCCAGCAGCTTGGGGGACAGACGTGAAGCTTTCTTT.

The chain combines TRBV14 with TRBJ2-1, with TRBD2 matching over 10 bases. Per the germline V gene, CDR1 is SGHDN and CDR2 is FVKESK. The length of the CDR3 is 15 residues. Trimming at V came to 5 bases and at J to 3 bases, leaving 4 bases not matched to a gene. CDR3 coding DNA: TGTGCCAGCAGCGAGCGGGGGGGAATCTACAATGAGCAGTTCTTC. This sequence encodes CASSERGGIYNEQFF.

This clone was recorded a few times. The rearrangement joins TRBV7-9 to TRBJ2-2, with D unclear. The CDR3 is 15 residues long. The V gene lost 3 bases and the J gene lost 4 bases, with 12 bases spanning the gap. CDR1 and CDR2 from the germline V gene are SEHNR and FQNEAQ (reference sequence). CDR3 DNA sequence: TGTGCCAGCAGCTTTGGGATTCGTGGCACCGGGGAGCTGTTTTTT. This encodes CASSFGIRGTGELFF.

The J gene is TRBJ2-3, the V gene TRBV13, with D maybe TRBD2 (6 bases). In germline, CDR1 is PRHDT, CDR2 FYEKMQ (reference sequence). V lost 0 bases, J lost 0 bases, and 7 bases lay in between. CDR3 length: 15 amino acids. For the CDR3, the DNA is TGTGCCAGCAGCTTAGGTGGGGGGAGCACAGATACGCAGTATTTT. Translation: CASSLGGGSTDTQYF.

This clone was picked up a small number of times. This chain links TRBV5-5 with TRBJ2-2; D unresolved. V shed 5 bases and J shed 5 bases, with 10 bases lying between them. Per germline, CDR1 SGHKS and CDR2 YYEKEE (reference sequence). The CDR3 totals 13 residues. CDR3 nucleotides: TGTGCCAGCAGTCTACTACTAACCGGGGAGCTGTTTTTT. Amino acids: CASSLLLTGELFF. The whole variable domain, remainder taken from reference TRBV5-5 and TRBJ2-2, is DAGVTQSPTHLIKTRGQQVTLRCSPISGHKSVSWYQQVLGQGPQFIFQYYEKEERGRGNFPDRFSARQFPNYSSELNVNALLLGDSALYLCASSLLLTGELFFGEGSRLTVL.

This clone showed up just once. The J gene is TRBJ2-7, the V gene TRBV9; the D is unclear. V lost 4 bases and J 1 base, leaving 9 bases between the germline ends. In germline, CDR1 is SGDLS, CDR2 YYNGEE. This CDR3 is 13 amino acids long. In nucleotides, the CDR3 is TGTGCCAGCAGCTTAGGAGAGTCCTACGAGCAGTACTTC. It yields the protein CASSLGESYEQYF.

The V and J genes are TRBV7-2 and TRBJ1-1, with 9 bases fitting TRBD1. The CDR3 consists of 14 residues. Per germline, CDR1 SGHTA and CDR2 FQGNSA. V was pared by 6 bases and J by 9 bases, with 11 bases of the junction left unmatched. In nucleotides, the CDR3 is TGTGCCAGCAGTCTCCCTGAGGACAGGGGAAAAGCTTTCTTT. Translation: CASSLPEDRGKAFF.

This clone has just one count. The chain employs TRBV29-1 and TRBJ1-1; TRBD1 agrees at 9 bases. There are 12 residues in the CDR3. V lost 6 bases to trimming and J lost 3 bases; unmatched junction nucleotides: 2. CDR1 and CDR2 (germline): SQVTM, ANQGSEA. The CDR3 sequence: CSVQGAYTEAFF. The CDR3, as DNA: TGCAGCGTACAGGGGGCATACACTGAAGCTTTCTTT.

DNA for the CDR3: TGTGCCAGCAGTCCGGGAGCGGGGCACGTCGGGGAGCTGTTTTTT. It translates to CASSPGAGHVGELFF. V usage is TRBV27 and J usage is TRBJ2-2, with 7 bases that match TRBD2. Trimming removed 5 bases from V and 7 bases from J; junction bases left unmatched: 10. CDR1 and CDR2 from the germline V gene are MNHEY and SMNVEV (reference sequence). The CDR3 extends over 15 amino acids.

The rearrangement joins TRBV4-3 to TRBJ1-2; D remains unclear. The V gene's germline CDR1 is LGHNA and CDR2 YSLEER. This CDR3 has 16 residues. Trimming pared 5 bases from V and 0 bases from J, leaving 16 bases between. Written as DNA, the CDR3 is TGCGCCAGCAGCAACTCGCTAGGCCGCTCTAACTATGGCTACACCTTC. Its protein is CASSNSLGRSNYGYTF.

The CDR3 is CASSQDYRARPYEQYF. In nucleotides, the CDR3 is TGCGCCAGCAGCCAAGATTACAGGGCCCGTCCCTACGAGCAGTACTTC. The V gene is TRBV4-3, the J gene TRBJ2-7; tentatively, D is TRBD1 (6 bases). The CDR3 is made up of 16 amino acids. Trimming shortened V by 0 bases and J by 2 bases, and 14 bases separated the two germline ends. Germline-derived CDR1 and CDR2 are LGHNA and YSLEER.

The V call is TRBV19, the J call TRBJ1-1, with D unclear. The CDR3 length is 17 residues. Trimming left V 1 base short and J 0 bases short, with 15 bases between. The germline CDR1 and CDR2 sequences are LNHDA and SQIVND (reference sequence). CDR3: CASSIGEGVGMNTEAFF. The CDR3 DNA reads TGTGCCAGTAGTATAGGAGAGGGTGTGGGCATGAACACTGAAGCTTTCTTT.

The CDR3 loop reads CASSQDGQGVPSYEQYF. The CDR3, as DNA: TGTGCCAGCAGCCAAGATGGCCAGGGAGTACCCTCCTACGAGCAGTACTTC. The gene calls are TRBV4-2 and TRBJ2-7; D is tentatively TRBD1 or TRBD2 (5 bases each). The CDR3 loop spans 17 amino acids. Trimming pared 0 bases from V and 0 bases from J, leaving 15 bases between. CDR1 and CDR2 from the germline V gene are LGHNA and YNFKEQ.

This rearrangement joins TRBV6-6 to TRBJ1-1; D is perhaps TRBD1 (6 bases). Germline V gene data show CDR1 as MNHNY and CDR2 as SVGAGI (reference sequence). This CDR3 region has 14 residues. Trimming left V 0 bases short and J 6 bases short, with 11 bases between. In DNA, the CDR3 is TGTGCCAGCAGTTACTCGTCAGGGGCCCCTGAAGCTTTCTTT. Protein: CASSYSSGAPEAFF.

V and J are TRBV6-5 and TRBJ1-1, with 7 bases aligning to TRBD1. From germline, CDR1 is MNHEY and CDR2 SVGAGI. The CDR3 covers 14 residues. V shed 5 bases, J shed 4 bases, and the junction held 7 bases outside the gene matches. CDR3 region: CASSDWDSFTEAFF. CDR3 sequence (DNA): TGTGCCAGCAGTGACTGGGACAGCTTCACTGAAGCTTTCTTT.

The V call is TRBV7-4, the J call TRBJ1-3; D is unresolved. The germline V gene has CDR1 SGHVT and CDR2 SQSDAQ. The CDR3 is made up of 15 amino acids. Between the trimmed V and J ends, which lost 4 bases and 2 bases, there was a span of 12 bases. The CDR3 protein is CASSSPLRAGNTIYF. Written as DNA, the CDR3 is TGTGCCAGCAGCTCCCCCCTGAGGGCTGGAAACACCATATATTTT.

This clone was detected only once. The chain has TRBV9 and TRBJ1-2; TRBD1 matches at 9 bases. This CDR3 is 14 amino acids long. CDR1 and CDR2 (germline): SGDLS, YYNGEE. V shed 4 bases and J 4 bases; nucleotides not matched to a gene: 5. The CDR3 sequence: CASSIGQGLYGYTF. The CDR3 coding sequence is TGTGCCAGCAGCATTGGACAGGGGCTCTATGGCTACACCTTC.

This chain uses TRBV29-1 with TRBJ1-2, with D perhaps matching TRBD1 (5 bases). Germline values: CDR1 SQVTM, CDR2 ANQGSEA. Trimming removed 3 bases at V and 5 bases at J, with 16 bases between. This CDR3 contains 14 residues. CDR3 protein: CSVDVQGGEYGYTF. DNA for the CDR3: TGCAGCGTTGACGTGCAGGGTGGGGAGTATGGCTACACCTTC.

The chain employs TRBV13 and TRBJ1-2, with 9 bases matching TRBD1. Germline V gene sequence: CDR1 PRHDT, CDR2 FYEKMQ (reference sequence). The CDR3 loop spans 12 amino acids. The V segment lost 6 bases and the J segment 6 bases; nucleotides outside the gene matches: 2. Written as DNA, the CDR3 is TGTGCCAGCAGTTGGACAGGGGATGGCTACACCTTC. This encodes CASSWTGDGYTF.

This chain links TRBV27 with TRBJ1-1; D is unresolved. With 7 bases removed from V and 1 base from J, the gap between germline ends came to 10 bases. Germline V lookup: CDR1 MNHEY, CDR2 SMNVEV (reference sequence). The CDR3 covers 13 residues. CDR3 protein: CASTEDPNTEAFF. The DNA of the CDR3 is TGTGCCAGCACTGAAGACCCGAACACTGAAGCTTTCTTT.